This T cell receptor (beta chain) was obtained from a study of blood T cell repertoires in COVID-19. Study-level information: The United States, Italy and Spain supplied acute and convalescent COVID-19 samples. T cells, B-cell-depleted T cells, or PBMCs provided the cDNA or gDNA that served as material.

Original handling: How many nucleated cells were present was estimated from reference gene primer amplification. The protocol was immunoSEQ multiplex PCR, while the TCRdb copy is restricted to in-frame clones and leaves out a portion. V and J calls and clone size are copied from that table; D and trimming were computed from the DNA. The top ten hold about 4.6% of the sample, which has some 39,000 clones, approximately 85% seen once. The V and J ends lost 7 bases and 6 bases, in that order; junction bases with no gene match: 10. Germline CDR1 and CDR2: MNHEY and SMNVEV (reference sequence). This CDR3 is built from 15 residues.

The TCR comes from a man between 60 and 75 years old with acute or convalescent COVID-19. This chain uses TRBV27 with TRBJ2-2, with 8 bases fitting TRBD2. What was sequenced was peripheral blood. The CDR3 DNA is TGTGCCAGCACCCCGGGAGGGCCTGTCGCCGGGGAGCTGTTTTTT. It yields the protein CASTPGGPVAGELFF.